Listed below are T cell receptor beta chains from one sample, sequenced in a study of T-cell memory formation after mild COVID-19. A single record per CDR3 protein comes from TCRdb applying MiXCR to the 5' RACE reads. This table holds 450,000 to 650,000 distinct CDR3 sequences, less than 25% found once. Sequenced: PBMCs or a T cell subset sorted from them (not recorded which). The receptors derive from an adult woman who had mild COVID-19 (a few samples of this study predate the infection). Cell type and time point are not known. The CDR3 runs from the conserved cysteine through the conserved F or W. Fields, in order: D gene, V gene, clone size, J gene, CDR3 protein, CDR3 DNA. A D gene is named only where the DNA matches it firmly. Clone size, where shown, is once, few, many, or a class for clones that have expanded.

>.|TRBV25-1|many|TRBJ2-5
CASSELSLRGETQYF
TGTGCCAGCAGTGAACTATCCTTACGGGGGGAGACCCAGTACTTC
>.|TRBV2|many|TRBJ1-2
CASRLSSYGYTF
TGTGCCAGCAGGTTATCCAGCTATGGCTACACCTTC
>.|TRBV24-1|.|TRBJ2-1
CATSDPFRNPGEQFF
TGTGCCACCAGTGACCCATTTCGGAACCCGGGGGAGCAGTTCTTC
>.|TRBV7-9|.|TRBJ2-7
CASTSGFSYEQYF
TGTGCCAGCACCTCAGGGTTTTCCTACGAGCAGTACTTC
>TRBD2|TRBV11-2|.|TRBJ2-3
CASRGTSGRGGFTDTQYF
TGTGCCAGCAGAGGGACTAGCGGGAGAGGAGGGTTCACAGATACGCAGTATTTT
>.|TRBV4-2|.|TRBJ1-1
CASSPQVSGGGKAFF
TGTGCCAGCAGCCCACAAGTTTCGGGGGGAGGTAAAGCTTTCTTT
>.|TRBV10-3|.|TRBJ1-1
CAIQSDATEAFF
TGTGCCATCCAATCGGATGCCACTGAAGCTTTCTTT
>.|TRBV5-6|.|TRBJ1-5
CASSLYQSGGQPQHF
TGTGCCAGCAGCTTGTACCAGTCCGGCGGTCAGCCCCAGCATTTT
>TRBD2|TRBV15|.|TRBJ2-3
CATSRDLGTSGRRGTDTQYF
TGTGCCACCAGCAGAGATCTGGGGACTAGCGGGAGGAGGGGCACAGATACGCAGTATTTT
>.|TRBV6-2/TRBV6-3|.|TRBJ2-7
CASSYGRQSYEQYF
TGTGCCAGCAGTTACGGGCGCCAGTCCTACGAGCAGTACTTC
>.|TRBV30|many|TRBJ1-5
CAWSEGRNQPQHF
TGTGCCTGGAGTGAGGGGCGCAATCAGCCCCAGCATTTT
>.|TRBV7-2|few|TRBJ2-6
CASIAGSGANVLTF
TGTGCCAGCATAGCTGGGTCTGGGGCCAACGTCCTGACTTTC
>.|TRBV4-2|many|TRBJ2-2
CASSQSSVGTGELFF
TGTGCCAGCAGTCAATCTTCGGTCGGCACCGGGGAGCTGTTTTTT
>.|TRBV30|many|TRBJ2-6
CAWSVQGSGANVLTF
TGTGCCTGGAGCGTCCAGGGATCTGGGGCCAACGTCCTGACTTTC
>TRBD2|TRBV7-2|.|TRBJ2-7
CASSPPGGRAYYEQYF
TGTGCCAGCAGCCCCCCCGGCGGGAGGGCCTATTACGAGCAGTACTTC
>.|TRBV29-1|.|TRBJ2-7
CSVVDYEQYF
TGCAGCGTTGTCGACTACGAGCAGTACTTC
>.|TRBV7-2|.|TRBJ2-7
CASSQGQWSYEQYF
TGTGCCAGCAGCCAAGGACAGTGGTCCTACGAGCAGTACTTC
>.|TRBV3-1|few|TRBJ1-4
CASSHFDRPATNEKLFF
TGTGCCAGCAGCCATTTCGATCGGCCGGCAACTAATGAAAAACTGTTTTTT
>TRBD1|TRBV15|.|TRBJ2-3
CATSTLTGGTDTQYF
TGTGCCACCAGCACCTTGACAGGGGGCACAGATACGCAGTATTTT
>.|TRBV6-6|few|TRBJ1-6
CASSYPSESSPLHF
TGTGCCAGCAGTTATCCGTCCGAGAGCTCACCCCTCCACTTT
>.|TRBV7-2|few|TRBJ1-5
CASSNRYNQPQHF
TGTGCCAGCAGCAACAGGTACAATCAGCCCCAGCATTTT
>.|TRBV19|few|TRBJ1-5
CASSSQGTGQPQHF
TGTGCCAGTAGCTCTCAGGGGACGGGTCAGCCCCAGCATTTT
>TRBD1|TRBV7-9|.|TRBJ1-1
CASSLAAGGMAFF
TGTGCCAGCAGCTTAGCGGCAGGGGGTATGGCTTTCTTT
>.|TRBV6-5|.|TRBJ1-1
CASSRKGFTEAFF
TGTGCCAGCAGTCGGAAGGGGTTCACTGAAGCTTTCTTT
>.|TRBV5-1|.|TRBJ1-1
CASQNPGTATEAFF
TGCGCCAGCCAAAATCCAGGGACCGCCACTGAAGCTTTCTTT
>.|TRBV5-6|few|TRBJ1-2
CASSFYTANYGYTF
TGTGCCAGCAGCTTTTATACAGCTAACTATGGCTACACCTTC
>TRBD2|TRBV2|.|TRBJ2-4
CASTPGTSGPKNIQYF
TGTGCCAGCACTCCTGGGACTAGCGGACCCAAAAACATTCAGTACTTC
>TRBD2|TRBV11-2|few|TRBJ2-1
CASSFQPGLAYNEQFF
TGTGCCAGCAGTTTCCAACCGGGACTAGCCTACAATGAGCAGTTCTTC
>TRBD2|TRBV7-9|few|TRBJ2-3
CASSQQSGEDTQYF
TGTGCCAGCAGCCAGCAAAGCGGGGAAGATACGCAGTATTTT
>TRBD1|TRBV5-1|many|TRBJ2-1
CASSLALGQGHNEQFF
TGCGCCAGCAGCTTGGCTTTGGGACAGGGGCATAATGAGCAGTTCTTC